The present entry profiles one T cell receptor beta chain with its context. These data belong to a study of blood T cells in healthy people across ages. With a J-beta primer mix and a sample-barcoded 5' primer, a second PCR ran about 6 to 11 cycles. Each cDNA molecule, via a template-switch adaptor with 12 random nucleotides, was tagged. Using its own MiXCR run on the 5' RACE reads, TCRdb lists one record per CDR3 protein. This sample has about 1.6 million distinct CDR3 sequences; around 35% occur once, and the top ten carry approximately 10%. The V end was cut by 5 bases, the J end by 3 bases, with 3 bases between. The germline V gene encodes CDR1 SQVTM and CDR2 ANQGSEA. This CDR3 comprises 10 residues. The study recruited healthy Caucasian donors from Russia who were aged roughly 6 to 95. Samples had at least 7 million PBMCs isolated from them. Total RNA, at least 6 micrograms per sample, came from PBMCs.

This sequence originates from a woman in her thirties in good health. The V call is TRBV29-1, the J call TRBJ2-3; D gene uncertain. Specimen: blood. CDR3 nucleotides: TGCAGCGTTACTACAGATACGCAGTATTTT. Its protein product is CSVTTDTQYF.